These T cell receptor beta chains were read from a single sample in a study of cytomegalovirus exposure and HLA in healthy donors. Sequenced by immunoSEQ multiplex PCR; TCRdb stores in-frame clones only, minus some. The table has 200,000 or so clones, approximately 84% seen once; the top ten hold roughly 7.5%. Sequencing input: PBMCs. The receptor source for this set is a man younger than 30 in good health and CMV-seropositive. Each CDR3 is given with its conserved first and last residue. A D gene is named only where the DNA matches it firmly. Rows give clone size only sometimes, using once, few, many, or a class for an expanded clone.

V gene	D gene	J gene	clone size	CDR3 protein	CDR3 DNA
TRBV4-2	NA	TRBJ1-1	NA	CASSLGVNTEAFF	TGTGCCAGCAGTCTAGGGGTGAACACTGAAGCTTTCTTT
TRBV5-6	TRBD1	TRBJ2-3	NA	CASSLGTGPDTQYF	TGTGCCAGCAGCTTGGGGACAGGCCCCGATACGCAGTATTTT
TRBV6-1	TRBD1	TRBJ2-7	NA	CASSEAGQIYEQYF	TGTGCCAGCAGTGAAGCGGGACAGATATACGAGCAGTACTTC
TRBV5-3	TRBD1	TRBJ1-4	NA	CARSPNRAGGAATNEKLFF	TGTGCCAGAAGCCCGAATCGGGCAGGGGGAGCCGCAACTAATGAAAAACTGTTTTTT
TRBV15	NA	TRBJ1-2	few	CATSRGRESNGYTF	TGTGCCACCAGCAGAGGGAGGGAGTCGAATGGCTACACCTTC
TRBV5-1	NA	TRBJ2-1	NA	CASSGSGAPSVEQFF	TGCGCCAGCAGCGGAAGCGGAGCACCCAGCGTAGAGCAGTTCTTC
TRBV7-7	TRBD1	TRBJ2-2	once	CASSRAGTGVTGELFF	TGTGCCAGCAGCCGGGCCGGGACAGGGGTCACCGGGGAGCTGTTTTTT
TRBV6-4	NA	TRBJ1-5	NA	CASSAEVNRPQHF	TGTGCCAGCAGTGCGGAGGTCAATCGGCCCCAGCATTTT
TRBV6-4	NA	TRBJ2-3	NA	CASSDKGDGTDTQYF	TGTGCCAGCAGTGACAAGGGGGATGGCACAGATACGCAGTATTTT
TRBV5-6	TRBD1	TRBJ1-1	NA	CASSQDRVGLNTEAFF	TGTGCCAGCAGCCAGGACAGGGTTGGGCTGAACACTGAAGCTTTCTTT
TRBV27	NA	TRBJ2-3	NA	CATTTTRDTQYF	TGTGCCACCACGACAACTAGGGATACGCAGTATTTT
TRBV4-2	TRBD1	TRBJ1-5	once	CASSQEKNRGNQPQHF	TGTGCCAGCAGCCAAGAAAAGAACAGGGGGAATCAGCCCCAGCATTTT
TRBV5-4	TRBD1	TRBJ2-3	NA	CASSPLGQVRTDTQYF	TGTGCCAGCAGCCCTCTGGGACAGGTGCGCACAGATACGCAGTATTTT
TRBV27	TRBD2	TRBJ2-7	NA	CASSGGGSSTYEQYF	TGTGCCAGCAGTGGCGGCGGGAGCTCAACCTACGAGCAGTACTTC
TRBV27	TRBD1	TRBJ1-5	NA	CASTLSGTGKNQPQHF	TGTGCCAGCACACTCTCCGGGACAGGGAAAAATCAGCCCCAGCATTTT
TRBV29-1	NA	TRBJ2-2	NA	CSVGNTGELFF	TGCAGCGTTGGTAATACCGGGGAGCTGTTTTTT
TRBV5-1	NA	TRBJ2-1	NA	CASSLRAGSYNEQFF	TGCGCCAGCAGCTTACGGGCGGGCTCCTACAATGAGCAGTTCTTC
TRBV10-1	TRBD1	TRBJ2-7	few	CAPEGGGRDEQYF	TGCGCGCCGGAAGGGGGCGGGCGGGACGAGCAGTACTTC
TRBV14	TRBD2	TRBJ2-1	NA	CASSQDIKREKGRGEQFF	TGTGCCAGCAGCCAAGATATTAAGCGGGAGAAGGGACGAGGTGAGCAGTTCTTC
TRBV19	TRBD1	TRBJ1-1	NA	CASSTTGQGMNTEAFF	TGTGCCAGTAGTACCACTGGACAGGGGATGAACACTGAAGCTTTCTTT
TRBV7-2	NA	TRBJ1-3	NA	CASSLVSGPGNTIYF	TGTGCCAGCAGCTTAGTTTCAGGGCCTGGAAACACCATATATTTT
TRBV28	NA	TRBJ1-3	NA	CASSPGGVGNTIYF	TGTGCCAGCAGCCCGGGAGGGGTTGGAAACACCATATATTTT
TRBV7-2	TRBD1	TRBJ2-1	NA	CASSLRDSQQFF	TGTGCCAGCAGCCTCCGGGACAGCCAGCAGTTCTTC
TRBV5-1	TRBD2	TRBJ2-2	NA	CASTTSGANTGELFF	TGCGCCAGCACCACTAGCGGAGCGAACACCGGGGAGCTGTTTTTT
TRBV27	TRBD1	TRBJ2-1	NA	CASTPTGGQQFF	TGTGCCAGCACCCCAACAGGGGGCCAACAGTTCTTC
TRBV11-2	TRBD2	TRBJ2-7	NA	CASSSTIAGVYEQYF	TGTGCCAGCAGCTCCACTATAGCGGGAGTGTACGAGCAGTACTTC
TRBV6-5	NA	TRBJ1-2	few	CASSVTAGNYGYTF	TGTGCCAGCAGCGTTACGGCAGGGAATTATGGCTACACCTTC
TRBV28	NA	TRBJ1-5	few	CASSLGPGGAWGQPQHF	TGTGCCAGCAGTTTAGGCCCGGGGGGTGCCTGGGGTCAGCCCCAGCATTTT
TRBV6-6	TRBD1	TRBJ2-2	NA	CARQGDSDTGELFF	TGTGCCAGGCAGGGGGATTCGGACACCGGGGAGCTGTTTTTT